Listed here are 18 T cell receptor beta chains from one sample, sequenced in a study of cytomegalovirus exposure and HLA in healthy donors. The PCR used 60 Vbeta and 13 Jbeta primers. Using immunoSEQ multiplex PCR, the repertoire was profiled, and TCRdb retains in-frame clones only, with some absent. The sample consists of approximately 140,000 clones, roughly 83% of them appearing once. The sequenced material came from PBMCs. These receptors originate from a girl aged 2-10 years in good health and CMV-seronegative.

This clone has a handful of counts. The CDR3 DNA sequence: TGTGCCAGCAGTGAATCTTATCCACGGGAAAAACTGTTTTTT. This gives the protein CASSESYPREKLFF. The genes are TRBV25-1 and TRBJ1-4, with no clear D. The V end was cut by 1 base, the J end by 8 bases, with 11 bases between. The length of the CDR3 is 14 residues. Germline values: CDR1 MGHDK, CDR2 SYGVNS.

The V and J genes are TRBV11-2 and TRBJ1-1; D is possibly TRBD1 (6 bases). The CDR3 loop spans 14 amino acids. Germline-derived CDR1 and CDR2 are SGHAT and FQNNGV. The V end lost 3 bases, the J end lost 0 bases, and 8 bases lay between the germline ends. For the CDR3, the DNA is TGTGCCAGCAGCTTTGGACAGTTGAACACTGAAGCTTTCTTT. It translates to CASSFGQLNTEAFF.

This rearrangement joins TRBV28 to TRBJ1-4, with a tentative D call TRBD1 (5 bases). The CDR3 runs to 12 residues. Trimming removed 8 bases from V and 4 bases from J, with 8 bases in between. Per the germline V gene, CDR1 is MDHEN and CDR2 is SYDVKM. CDR3 nucleotides: TGTGCCAGCCTCCAGGGTAATGAAAAACTGTTTTTT. Residues: CASLQGNEKLFF.

This clone was seen only a few times. The CDR3 loop is CASRKPGQGPNQPQHF. As DNA, the CDR3 is TGTGCCAGTAGAAAACCGGGACAGGGGCCCAATCAGCCCCAGCATTTT. The chain couples TRBV19 to TRBJ1-5; 10 bases map to TRBD1. After removal of 6 bases from V and 3 bases from J, the junction contained 8 bases not matched to a gene. The CDR3 consists of 16 residues. Germline CDR1 and CDR2: LNHDA and SQIVND (reference sequence).

V is TRBV2 and J is TRBJ2-1, with 7 bases matching TRBD1. Trimming took 7 bases from V and 6 from J; bases not matched to a gene: 15. CDR3 size: 16 residues. The germline gives CDR1 SNHLY, CDR2 FYNNEI. CDR3 nucleotides: TGTGCCAGCATCCACCTACTTGGACAGGCCGCCAATGAGCAGTTCTTC. It yields the protein CASIHLLGQAANEQFF.

The chain uses TRBV7-3 and TRBJ2-1; 9 bases agree with TRBD2. V shed 2 bases and J 14 bases; nucleotides not matched to a gene: 10. The CDR3 is 14 residues long. Germline CDR1 and CDR2: SGHTA and FQGTGA. CDR3 DNA sequence: TGTGCCAGCAGCTTAGGTCTAGCGGGGTCTCATGAGTTCTTC. Protein sequence: CASSLGLAGSHEFF.

V gene TRBV14 combines with J gene TRBJ2-1, with TRBD1 matching over 7 bases. The germline gives CDR1 SGHDN, CDR2 FVKESK. The CDR3 covers 17 residues. Trimming removed 3 bases from V and 3 bases from J; junction bases left unmatched: 11. This CDR3 is CASSQGASTGYYNEQFF. The DNA of the CDR3 is TGTGCCAGCAGCCAGGGGGCGTCGACAGGGTACTACAATGAGCAGTTCTTC. The variable domain in full, with the rest retrieved from reference TRBV14 and TRBJ2-1, is EAGVTQFPSHSVIEKGQTVTLRCDPISGHDNLYWYRRVMGKEIKFLLHFVKESKQDESGMPNNRFLAERTGGTYSTLKVQPAELEDSGVYFCASSQGASTGYYNEQFFGPGTRLTVL.

The chain couples TRBV25-1 to TRBJ1-1; possible D gene TRBD1, 5 bases. V gave up 9 bases and J gave up 2 bases, with 13 bases separating them. The CDR3 contains 13 residues. Germline-derived CDR1 and CDR2 are MGHDK and SYGVNS. The CDR3: CASRGERNTEAFF. The DNA for the CDR3 is TGTGCCAGTCGGGGGGAGCGAAACACTGAAGCTTTCTTT.

The chain uses TRBV5-1 and TRBJ2-7; TRBD1 agrees at 7 bases. The germline V gene has CDR1 SGHRS and CDR2 YFSETQ. The CDR3 runs 14 residues. V shed 4 bases, J shed 3 bases, and the junction held 7 bases outside the gene matches. The CDR3 reads CASSITGANYEQYF. The CDR3 DNA reads as TGCGCCAGCAGCATTACAGGGGCGAACTACGAGCAGTACTTC.

This sequence joins TRBV7-2 and TRBJ2-7; TRBD1 matches at 8 bases. The CDR3 sequence is 15 residues long. After removal of 5 bases from V and 4 bases from J, the junction contained 10 bases not matched to a gene. Looked up from germline, CDR1 is SGHTA and CDR2 is FQGNSA. In nucleotides, the CDR3 is TGTGCCAGCAGCCTCGACAGGGGCCTACCTTACGAGCAGTACTTC. Amino acid sequence: CASSLDRGLPYEQYF.

The chain carries TRBV6-5 and TRBJ2-7; 8 bases agree with TRBD1. The germline gives CDR1 MNHEY, CDR2 SVGAGI. This CDR3 contains 14 residues. The junction had 10 bases not matched to a gene; V was cut back by 8 bases and J by 4 bases. The CDR3, as DNA: TGTGCCAGCCGCACAAGTACAGGGGGGTACGAGCAGTACTTC. Translating gives CASRTSTGGYEQYF.

J is TRBJ1-1 and V is TRBV7-9; 9 bases line up with TRBD1. Germline loops: CDR1 SEHNR, CDR2 FQNEAQ (reference sequence). Trimming removed 0 bases from V and 9 bases from J; junction bases left unmatched: 11. This CDR3 has 16 residues. CDR3 sequence: CASSLAIGQGHSKAFF. CDR3 nucleotides: TGTGCCAGCAGCTTAGCGATCGGACAGGGGCACTCCAAAGCTTTCTTT.

The V and J genes are TRBV28 and TRBJ1-2; TRBD1 is a possible D gene (6 bases). This CDR3 comprises 16 residues. V lost 2 bases and J 3 bases, leaving 16 bases between the germline ends. Germline V gene lookup returns CDR1 MDHEN and CDR2 SYDVKM. The CDR3 protein is CASSLGGTSGDYGYTF. DNA of the CDR3: TGTGCCAGCAGTTTAGGGGGCACCTCTGGGGACTATGGCTACACCTTC.

The chain joins TRBV6-1 to TRBJ1-2; TRBD1 is a possible D gene (6 bases). V lost 6 bases, J lost 6 bases, and 14 bases lay in between. From germline, CDR1 is MNHNS and CDR2 SASEGT. CDR3 length: 13 amino acids. The CDR3 loop reads CASRRDEGDGYTF. Here the CDR3 DNA reads TGTGCCAGCAGACGCGACGAGGGGGATGGCTACACCTTC.

V gene TRBV4-3 combines with J gene TRBJ2-2; TRBD2 matches 7 bases. The length of the CDR3 is 17 residues. The germline V gene has CDR1 LGHNA and CDR2 YSLEER. Trimming cost V 1 base and J 1 base; bases outside gene matches: 6. The CDR3 spells CASSQVFREGNTGELFF. For the CDR3, the DNA is TGCGCCAGCAGCCAAGTTTTTAGGGAGGGGAACACCGGGGAGCTGTTTTTT.

J is TRBJ2-6 and V is TRBV5-4; D perhaps matches TRBD2 (6 bases). V lost 4 bases, J lost 0 bases, and 23 bases lay in between. The CDR3 spans 20 residues. CDR1 and CDR2 from the germline V gene are SGHNT and YYREEE (reference sequence). CDR3 DNA sequence: TGTGCCAGCAGCCCGAACCCGGGACTGAATTTCGTCTCTGGGGCCAACGTCCTGACTTTC. Translating it yields CASSPNPGLNFVSGANVLTF.

Regarding this clone: A junction boundary mismatches the germline segment, possibly from a read error. The rearrangement joins TRBV6-6 to TRBJ2-1; 7 positions agree with TRBD1. The CDR3 length is 14 residues. Per germline, CDR1 MNHNY and CDR2 SVGAGI (reference sequence). This chain's CDR3 is CASLEGQSYNERFF. CDR3 in DNA: TGTGCCAGCCTTGAGGGACAGAGTTACAATGAGCGGTTCTTC.

This clone was counted once. This rearrangement joins TRBV29-1 to TRBJ2-3, with 7 bases identical to TRBD1. The CDR3 contains 13 residues. V shed 8 bases and J 3 bases; nucleotides not matched to a gene: 8. CDR1 is SQVTM and CDR2 is ANQGSEA in the germline V gene. The CDR3 DNA sequence: TGCAGCCTAAGACAGGGAGTGACAGATACGCAGTATTTT. Translation gives CSLRQGVTDTQYF.